These 27 T cell receptor beta chains came from one sample sequenced in a study of patients and donors after allogeneic stem cell transplantation. TCRdb analysed the RT-PCR reads with MiXCR anew, one entry per CDR3 protein. In the table there are approximately 200,000 distinct CDR3 sequences, around two fifths of which are singletons. The sample comprised blood, either unsorted or a sorted T cell fraction (not recorded which). Receptors were obtained from a human donor who was either an allogeneic HSCT recipient or a stem cell or donor lymphocyte infusion donor (not recorded which). It is not recorded whose cells these are; they may come from a transplant donor.

The V call is TRBV27, the J call TRBJ2-3, with TRBD2 as a possible D gene (5 bases). CDR3 length: 14 residues. Per the germline V gene, CDR1 is MNHEY and CDR2 is SMNVEV (reference sequence). The ends were cut back, 7 bases at V and 0 bases at J, with 11 bases in the middle. The CDR3 spells CASMREWSTDTQYF. The CDR3, as DNA: TGTGCCAGCATGAGGGAGTGGAGCACAGATACGCAGTATTTT.

The chain is built from TRBV6-1 and TRBJ1-6, with TRBD1 matching over 8 bases. Trimming removed 4 bases from V and 0 bases from J; junction bases left unmatched: 8. The CDR3 loop spans 18 amino acids. Germline CDR1 MNHNS, CDR2 SASEGT. CDR3 nucleotide sequence: TGTGCCAGCAGTGCCAGCGGGACAGGAAGCTCCTATAATTCACCCCTCCACTTT. Protein sequence: CASSASGTGSSYNSPLHF.

The chain employs TRBV7-6 and TRBJ2-7, with D perhaps TRBD1 or TRBD2 (7 bases each). V lost 4 bases and J 2 bases, leaving 15 bases between the germline ends. The CDR3 extends over 15 amino acids. Germline loops: CDR1 SGHVS, CDR2 FNYEAQ. The CDR3 reads CASSWGGTAPYEQYF. CDR3 coding DNA: TGTGCCAGCAGCTGGGGGGGGACAGCACCCTACGAGCAGTACTTC.

The J gene is TRBJ2-3, the V gene TRBV7-9; D gene ambiguous. Trimming removed 5 bases from V and 2 bases from J, with 17 bases in between. The V gene's germline CDR1 is SEHNR and CDR2 FQNEAQ (reference sequence). The CDR3 runs 16 residues. The CDR3 sequence is CASSPTLWRNTDTQYF. The CDR3 nucleotides read TGTGCCAGCAGCCCGACTTTATGGCGGAACACAGATACGCAGTATTTT.

The chain is built from TRBV5-6 and TRBJ2-3; 7 positions match TRBD1. The CDR3 is 18 residues long. The J segment lost 0 bases and the V segment lost 0 bases, leaving 10 bases of the junction unmatched. Germline CDR1 and CDR2: SGHDT and YYEEEE. The CDR3 nucleotides read TGTGCCAGCAGCTTGGTTGTCGTCCTGGGACAGAGCACAGATACGCAGTATTTT. Residues: CASSLVVVLGQSTDTQYF.

In this sample, this clonotype turned up a few times. The chain carries TRBV12-3 or TRBV12-4 and TRBJ2-7, with D maybe TRBD1 (5 bases). This CDR3 region has 13 residues. Deletions cut 5 bases from V and 2 bases from J, with 10 bases between. The CDR3 DNA reads TGTGCCAGCAGTCTAGACAGTCCCTACGAGCAGTACTTC. Its protein product is CASSLDSPYEQYF.

The V gene is TRBV28, the J gene TRBJ2-5, with D possibly TRBD2 on 5 matching bases. The CDR3 loop spans 15 amino acids. The V end lost 2 bases, the J end lost 5 bases, and 15 bases lay between the germline ends. Germline CDR1 is MDHEN and CDR2 is SYDVKM. The chain's CDR3 is CASSLRGFIGETQYF. CDR3 nucleotide sequence: TGTGCCAGCAGTTTACGAGGGTTCATAGGGGAGACCCAGTACTTC.

The genes are TRBV4-3 and TRBJ1-4; D not certain. The V end lost 4 bases, the J end lost 4 bases, and 13 bases lay between the germline ends. CDR3 size: 15 residues. Per germline, CDR1 LGHNA and CDR2 YSLEER. The CDR3 is CASSLWGVFNEKLFF. In DNA, the CDR3 is TGCGCCAGCAGCCTATGGGGTGTTTTTAATGAAAAACTGTTTTTT.

This chain connects TRBV15 to TRBJ1-5; D gene ambiguous. This CDR3 is built from 13 residues. The V end was cut by 3 bases, the J end by 5 bases, with 8 bases between. CDR1 is LNHNV and CDR2 is YYDKDF in the germline V gene (reference sequence). The CDR3: CATSSARDQPQHF. The CDR3 nucleotides are TGTGCCACCAGCAGTGCAAGGGATCAGCCCCAGCATTTT.

J is TRBJ1-6 and V is TRBV7-2; maybe TRBD1 (5 bases). Germline-derived CDR1 and CDR2 are SGHTA and FQGNSA. V lost 1 base and J 0 bases, leaving 16 bases between the germline ends. CDR3 length: 19 amino acids. Written as DNA, the CDR3 is TGTGCCAGCAGCTTAGTATATAGGGGCCTCAGCTCCTATAATTCACCCCTCCACTTT. It codes for CASSLVYRGLSSYNSPLHF.

The chain carries TRBV9 and TRBJ2-5; no definite D call. The CDR3 has 15 residues. Germline CDR1 SGDLS, CDR2 YYNGEE. The ends were cut back, 3 bases at V and 1 base at J, with 13 bases in the middle. The chain's CDR3 is CASSALPVIQETQYF. The CDR3 bases are TGTGCCAGCAGCGCCCTCCCCGTCATCCAAGAGACCCAGTACTTC.

This clonotype was seen more than once but under ten times. V gene TRBV19 combines with J gene TRBJ1-1; D not resolved. V was clipped by 7 bases and J by 6 bases, with 6 bases between them. CDR3 size: 10 residues. CDR1 is LNHDA, CDR2 SQIVND, per germline (reference sequence). The CDR3 coding sequence is TGTGCCAGTACGGGAGCTGAAGCTTTCTTT. Its protein is CASTGAEAFF.

J is TRBJ2-1 and V is TRBV4-1; the D gene is possibly TRBD2 (5 bases). This CDR3 has 13 residues. The germline V gene has CDR1 MGHRA and CDR2 YSYEKL. V was pared by 1 base and J by 8 bases, with 9 bases between. In DNA, the CDR3 is TGCGCCAGCAGCCAAGTTCTAGCCTATGAGCAGTTCTTC. It encodes CASSQVLAYEQFF.

The chain is built from TRBV7-9 and TRBJ2-2; D gene unclear. Germline values: CDR1 SEHNR, CDR2 FQNEAQ (reference sequence). This CDR3 is built from 16 residues. V lost 5 bases, J lost 3 bases, and 16 bases lay in between. CDR3 coding DNA: TGTGCCAGCAGCCTCGACCTACCAACGCACACCGGGGAGCTGTTTTTT. Residues: CASSLDLPTHTGELFF.

The rearrangement links TRBV7-2 to TRBJ1-4, with 8 bases matching TRBD1. The germline CDR1 and CDR2 sequences are SGHTA and FQGNSA. V lost 1 base and J lost 6; bases outside the gene matches: 7. This CDR3 is 16 amino acids long. The CDR3 is CASSLGGTGGHEKLFF. CDR3 sequence (DNA): TGTGCCAGCAGCTTAGGCGGGACAGGAGGTCATGAAAAACTGTTTTTT.

V and J are TRBV28 and TRBJ2-7; D not certain. CDR1 is MDHEN and CDR2 is SYDVKM in the germline V gene. The CDR3 runs 13 residues. V was clipped by 10 bases and J by 2 bases, with 15 bases between them. In DNA form, the CDR3 reads TGTGCCACCGGGCGGCTGACCGCCTACGAGCAGTACTTC. It specifies CATGRLTAYEQYF.

The rearrangement uses TRBV5-1 and TRBJ1-2; D may be TRBD1 (6 bases). CDR1 SGHRS and CDR2 YFSETQ come from the germline V gene. V lost 4 bases and J lost 2, with 18 bases in between. This CDR3 region has 16 residues. The CDR3 here is CASSLMIRGTNYGYTF. The CDR3, as DNA: TGCGCCAGCAGCCTTATGATCAGGGGAACCAACTATGGCTACACCTTC. Full variable domain (missing parts from reference TRBV5-1 and TRBJ1-2): KAGVTQTPRYLIKTRGQQVTLSCSPISGHRSVSWYQQTPGQGLQFLFEYFSETQRNKGNFPGRFSGRQFSNSRSEMNVSTLELGDSALYLCASSLMIRGTNYGYTFGSGTRLTVV.

The chain links TRBV7-9 to TRBJ2-5; 7 bases are shared with TRBD2. From germline, CDR1 is SEHNR and CDR2 FQNEAQ (reference sequence). Germline trimming cut 1 base from V and 5 bases from J; bases unmatched to any gene: 13. CDR3 length: 17 residues. CDR3 sequence (DNA): TGTGCCAGCAGCTTAGGCAGGACGGGAGGATTGGAGGAGACCCAGTACTTC. This codes for CASSLGRTGGLEETQYF.

The rearrangement uses TRBV18 and TRBJ1-6; no firm D call. Germline V lookup: CDR1 KGHSH, CDR2 LQKENI. The germline V and J ends were trimmed by 0 bases and 10 bases, with 13 bases remaining between them. The CDR3 spans 15 residues. The CDR3 bases are TGTGCCAGCTCACCACCGGCCTCCGGAGGCTCACCCCTCCACTTT. Translating gives CASSPPASGGSPLHF.

This clonotype was detected a few times. V usage is TRBV5-1 and J usage is TRBJ1-4; no clear D gene. With 4 bases removed from V and 5 bases from J, the gap between germline ends came to 15 bases. CDR1 and CDR2 from the germline V gene are SGHRS and YFSETQ. The CDR3 extends over 15 amino acids. The CDR3 is CASSIGRPLNEKLFF. DNA of the CDR3: TGCGCCAGCAGCATCGGACGACCGCTGAATGAAAAACTGTTTTTT.

The CDR3: CAWSGRRAGGGLDNEQFF. The CDR3 nucleotides read TGTGCCTGGAGTGGACGGCGGGCGGGAGGGGGGTTGGACAATGAGCAGTTCTTC. J is TRBJ2-1 and V is TRBV30; 9 bases are shared with TRBD2. V lost 1 base and J lost 5; bases outside the gene matches: 15. The CDR3 spans 18 residues. The germline gives CDR1 GTSNPN, CDR2 SVGIG (reference sequence).

The rearrangement joins TRBV29-1 to TRBJ1-2; possible D gene TRBD1, 5 bases. CDR3 length: 11 residues. Germline-derived CDR1 and CDR2 are SQVTM and ANQGSEA. V was trimmed by 7 bases and J by 10 bases, leaving 16 bases between them. The CDR3 spells CSGSGLPNYTF. DNA of the CDR3: TGCAGCGGTTCGGGACTCCCGAACTACACCTTC.

This clonotype showed up just a few times. This chain uses TRBV12-3 or TRBV12-4 with TRBJ1-1; D possibly corresponds to TRBD1 (5 bases). The CDR3 consists of 15 residues. V lost 8 bases and J 1 base, leaving 17 bases between the germline ends. The CDR3, as DNA: TGTGCCAGCCTCGAACCCCGAACAGGGAACACTGAAGCTTTCTTT. As protein: CASLEPRTGNTEAFF.

The DNA for the CDR3 is TGTGCCAGCAGCGTCCGGGACAAGAACACAGATACGCAGTATTTT. Translation gives CASSVRDKNTDTQYF. This chain joins TRBV9 and TRBJ2-3, with D maybe TRBD1 (6 bases). Trimming pared 2 bases from V and 2 bases from J, leaving 12 bases between. This CDR3 spans 15 amino acids. In germline, CDR1 is SGDLS, CDR2 YYNGEE.

The V and J genes are TRBV3-1 and TRBJ1-1, with D maybe TRBD1 (5 bases). Trimming pared 4 bases from V and 0 bases from J, leaving 15 bases between. This CDR3 contains 16 residues. The V gene's germline CDR1 is LGHDT and CDR2 YNNKEL (reference sequence). For the CDR3, the DNA is TGTGCCAGCAGCCCCGGGACGGGAACCCTGAACACTGAAGCTTTCTTT. Translation gives CASSPGTGTLNTEAFF.

There are a few counts of this clonotype. This chain uses TRBV5-1 with TRBJ1-2, with TRBD1 matching over 9 bases. The CDR3 is 16 amino acids. Germline values: CDR1 SGHRS, CDR2 YFSETQ. The junction had 7 bases not matched to a gene; V was cut back by 0 bases and J by 4 bases. The CDR3 nucleotides read TGCGCCAGCAGCTTGGCCGGGACAGGGACAACCTATGGCTACACCTTC. Residues: CASSLAGTGTTYGYTF.

This clonotype has just a few counts. The chain carries TRBV5-6 and TRBJ1-2; D not resolved. The V end lost 2 bases, the J end lost 0 bases, and 8 bases lay between the germline ends. CDR3 length: 14 residues. Germline CDR1 reads SGHDT; CDR2 reads YYEEEE. In DNA, the CDR3 is TGTGCCAGCAGCTTTTCCGGTACTAACTATGGCTACACCTTC. It codes for CASSFSGTNYGYTF.